The 8 T cell receptor beta chains listed next were all sequenced from one sample in a study of cytomegalovirus exposure and HLA in healthy donors. This PCR relied on a set of 60 Vbeta primers and 13 Jbeta primers. Sequenced by immunoSEQ multiplex PCR; TCRdb stores in-frame clones only, minus some. This sample has about 100,000 clones, with approximately 75% found just once. The sequencing input was PBMCs. The receptors were gathered from a woman in her thirties or forties in good health and CMV-seronegative.

This clone showed up just once. The V call is TRBV15, the J call TRBJ1-5; perhaps TRBD1 as D (5 bases). The V gene's germline CDR1 is LNHNV and CDR2 YYDKDF (reference sequence). The CDR3 covers 15 residues. Trimming took 0 bases from V and 1 from J, leaving 7 bases between them. The CDR3 coding sequence is TGTGCCACCAGCAGAGATCGGGGGAGCAATCAGCCCCAGCATTTT. This sequence encodes CATSRDRGSNQPQHF.

V and J are TRBV19 and TRBJ1-4, with TRBD1 identical over 7 bases. This CDR3 has 15 amino acids. With 7 bases clipped from V and 8 bases from J, the junction kept 13 bases outside the gene matches. Per the germline V gene, CDR1 is LNHDA and CDR2 is SQIVND (reference sequence). In DNA, the CDR3 is TGTGCCAGTACCAGAAGGGCAGGGGGACAAGAAAAACTGTTTTTT. Translating gives CASTRRAGGQEKLFF. Looking up the rest from reference TRBV19 and TRBJ1-4 gives the full variable domain: DGGITQSPKYLFRKEGQNVTLSCEQNLNHDAMYWYRQDPGQGLRLIYYSQIVNDFQKGDIAEGYSVSREKKESFPLTVTSAQKNPTAFYLCASTRRAGGQEKLFFGSGTQLSVL.

Sample share makes this clone medium-sized. This chain links TRBV5-1 with TRBJ2-3; D uncertain. CDR1 and CDR2 (germline): SGHRS, YFSETQ. The CDR3 has 12 residues. V shed 7 bases and J shed 4 bases, with 10 bases lying between them. The CDR3 DNA sequence: TGCGCCAGCGGGTTCCAGGCAGATACGCAGTATTTT. Protein sequence: CASGFQADTQYF.

V is TRBV6-1 and J is TRBJ2-2; unclear D gene. The CDR3 is 13 amino acids. The germline V gene has CDR1 MNHNS and CDR2 SASEGT. The V and J ends lost 4 bases and 6 bases respectively, with 9 bases between them. CDR3 protein: CASSVDGPGELFF. The CDR3 region has the DNA TGTGCCAGCAGTGTCGATGGGCCCGGGGAGCTGTTTTTT.

A few counts support this clone. The CDR3 sequence is CASSRGPRGEKLFF. The CDR3 region has the DNA TGTGCCAGCAGCCGCGGGCCCCGGGGTGAAAAACTGTTTTTT. The rearrangement joins TRBV6-5 to TRBJ1-4; D is uncertain. The V gene lost 6 bases and the J gene lost 7 bases, with 15 bases spanning the gap. This CDR3 has 14 amino acids. Germline assignment: CDR1 MNHEY and CDR2 SVGAGI.

This chain connects TRBV12-1 to TRBJ2-7; the D call in the table, TRBD1, was not verified against the DNA. TRBV12-1 is assigned pseudogene status. CDR3 length equals 14 residues. The CDR3 bases are TGTGCCAGCAGCATAGGACAGGGGAGCTACGAGCAGTACTTC. Translation gives CASSIGQGSYEQYF.

In its sample, this clone was seen a few times. This sequence joins TRBV6-5 and TRBJ2-2; 8 bases line up with TRBD1. The germline CDR1 and CDR2 sequences are MNHEY and SVGAGI. After removal of 6 bases from V and 1 base from J, the junction contained 4 bases not matched to a gene. CDR3 size: 15 residues. CDR3 nucleotide sequence: TGTGCCAGCAGGCCCGGGACAGGGAACACCGGGGAGCTGTTTTTT. Its protein is CASRPGTGNTGELFF.

This clone showed up just a few times. This chain joins TRBV7-6 and TRBJ2-5; no reliable D call. V lost 4 bases to trimming and J lost 2 bases, with 8 bases between them. The germline gives CDR1 SGHVS, CDR2 FNYEAQ. This CDR3 region has 13 residues. The CDR3 here is CASSSLTQETQYF. The CDR3 nucleotides are TGTGCCAGCAGCTCCCTGACACAAGAGACCCAGTACTTC.